Described below is a single TCR beta chain sequence and its context. At the deep level, the assay was run. Under the authors' procedure: With immunoSEQ giving junction-only sequences and no quality scores, filtering differed. TCRdb keeps only in-frame clones here, not all; method: immunoSEQ multiplex PCR. V and J calls and clone size are given by that table; D and trimming were obtained from the DNA. The data contain around 530,000 clones, around three quarters of them singletons. The CDR3 extends over 17 amino acids. CDR1 and CDR2 from the germline V gene are KGHSH and LQKENI. The trim removed 3 bases at V and 0 bases at J, leaving 10 bases unmatched. The sample comes from a study of shared clonotypes between healthy human individuals. Study donors comprised healthy, HIV-negative adults devoid of recent acute infection or vaccination. Nashville, Tennessee was home to all donors, who were Caucasian adults.

The receptor was derived from a woman between 40 and 55 years old in good health. Some clones in this sample may be carry-over from other donors' samples. The sequencing input was PBMCs. The chain carries TRBV18 and TRBJ1-2; 7 bases match TRBD1. As DNA, the CDR3 is TGTGCCAGCTCACCCCGGGACAGAGGATCCACTAACTATGGCTACACCTTC. It encodes CASSPRDRGSTNYGYTF.